This T cell receptor (beta chain) was profiled in a study of T cell responses to AZD1222 COVID-19 vaccine. Findings of the study overall: Clonal diversity was possibly underestimated; the donors were predominantly white British and more often female.

Profiling relied on immunoSEQ multiplex PCR, and the TCRdb table lists in-frame clones only, not all of them. The repertoire holds hundreds of thousands of clones, with more than 85% as singletons. The V and J ends lost 5 bases and 3 bases respectively, with 20 bases between them. CDR1 and CDR2 (germline): MNHEY, SMNVEV (reference sequence). The CDR3 runs 17 residues. A word on this clone: Its antigen is not identified.

V usage is TRBV27 and J usage is TRBJ2-1, with D tentatively TRBD1 or TRBD2 (5 bases each). This receptor was identified in an adult in good health. Sequencing used peripheral blood, obtained on day 0 of MenACWY control vaccination. CDR3 sequence reads: CASSKIRDAQYYNEQFF. The CDR3 DNA reads as TGTGCCAGCAGTAAAATCAGGGACGCGCAGTACTACAATGAGCAGTTCTTC.